Listed below are T cell receptor beta chains from one sample, sequenced in a study of prognosis after radiotherapy for stage I lung cancer. Using its own MiXCR run on the multiplex PCR reads, TCRdb lists one record per CDR3 protein. The table includes about 12,000 distinct CDR3 sequences, around half detected once. The sequences come from PBMCs, collected before or after stereotactic body radiation therapy (not recorded which). The receptors shown here come from a donor at least 50 years old with non-small cell lung cancer. Both conserved end residues are part of each CDR3. The D gene is left open where the match is weak. Only part of the rows carry a size: once, few, many, or a class if the clone is expanded.

.	TRBV20-1	medium-sized	TRBJ2-1	TGCAGTGCTAGAGATATAGGTGGGCTTTACAATGAGCAGTTCTTC	CSARDIGGLYNEQFF
.	TRBV2	.	TRBJ1-1	TGTGCCAGCAGTCGCGCGTCTGGAAATTTCATGAACACTGAAGCTTTCTTT	CASSRASGNFMNTEAFF
TRBD1	TRBV19	few	TRBJ1-2	TGTGCCAGTGGGGACAGAAACTATGGCTACACCTTC	CASGDRNYGYTF
TRBD1	TRBV5-1	once	TRBJ2-3	TGCGCCAGCAGCGCTCGACAGGGGGCGCTTACATATACGCAGTATTTT	CASSARQGALTYTQYF
.	TRBV2	.	TRBJ1-2	TGTGCCAGCATCGCTAATGGGTCAGGGAGTAACTATTGCTACACCTTC	CASIANGSGSNYCYTF
.	TRBV28	medium-sized	TRBJ1-3	TGTGCCAGCAGTTTGCCGGGGTCTGGAAACACCATATATTTT	CASSLPGSGNTIYF
.	TRBV5-1	medium-sized	TRBJ2-7	TGCGCCAGCCAAGCACGGGGAGGCCCTTACGAGCAGTACTTC	CASQARGGPYEQYF
.	TRBV20-1	many	TRBJ2-6	TGCAGTGCTAGTAACGCAGCTGGGGCCAACGTCCTGACTTTC	CSASNAAGANVLTF
TRBD1	TRBV5-1	.	TRBJ2-2	TGCGCCAGCAGCTTGGGCCGGGACAGGGTCACCGGGGAGCTGTTTTTT	CASSLGRDRVTGELFF
.	TRBV7-9	many	TRBJ2-5	TGTGCCAGCAGCTCCCGGGACTTCCAAGAGACCCAGTACTTC	CASSSRDFQETQYF
.	TRBV7-9	.	TRBJ1-2	TGTGCCAGCAGCTTGTTTATTGCCGGCCCAGGCCATGGCTACACCTTC	CASSLFIAGPGHGYTF
.	TRBV24-1	.	TRBJ2-3	TGTGCCACCAGTGGGGCTGCGGGGGCAGGAGGTACGCAGTATTTT	CATSGAAGAGGTQYF
TRBD2	TRBV7-9	medium-sized	TRBJ2-2	TGTGCCAGCAGGCTGACTAGCGCCTCCGGGGAGCTGTTTTTT	CASRLTSASGELFF
.	TRBV5-1	.	TRBJ1-2	TGCGCCAGCAGCAAGGACTCCAAGGGTGGCTACACCTTC	CASSKDSKGGYTF
.	TRBV20-1	once	TRBJ1-3	TGCAGTGCTAGGGTTTCTGGCGGGGCTCGAAACACCATATATTTT	CSARVSGGARNTIYF
TRBD2	TRBV20-1	many	TRBJ2-5	TGCAGTGCTAGAGATCGGAGACTAGCGGGATTGTCAGAGACCCAGTACTTC	CSARDRRLAGLSETQYF
TRBD2	TRBV30	medium-sized	TRBJ2-7	TGTGCCTGGAGTTGGGGGGGACACGAGCAGTACTTC	CAWSWGGHEQYF
.	TRBV24-1	.	TRBJ1-2	TGTGCCACCAGTGATCGGACCGGGACGCGGGGCTACACCTTC	CATSDRTGTRGYTF
TRBD2	TRBV11-2	medium-sized	TRBJ2-3	TGTGCCAGCAGCACAAACAGACTAGCGGGAGTGGATACGCAGTATTTT	CASSTNRLAGVDTQYF
.	TRBV28	.	TRBJ1-2	TGTGCCAGCAGGGATTCCCGTGTCATTAATGGCTACACCTTC	CASRDSRVINGYTF
.	TRBV20-1	.	TRBJ2-6	TGCAGTGCTAGAGTGCCGGGTAATGGGGCCAAAGTCCTGACTTTC	CSARVPGNGAKVLTF
.	TRBV9	once	TRBJ1-6	TGTGCCAGCGGGGGGGAGGGAAGTCCCTATAATTCACCCCTCCACTTT	CASGGEGSPYNSPLHF
TRBD2	TRBV6-4	many	TRBJ2-2	TGTGCCAGCAGACAGGGACTAGCGAGCACCGGGGAGCTGTTTTTT	CASRQGLASTGELFF
.	TRBV28	.	TRBJ1-3	TGTGCCAGCAGTTTGAGGGGAGCTGGAAACACCATATATTTT	CASSLRGAGNTIYF
TRBD1	TRBV20-1	once	TRBJ2-3	TGCAGTGCTAGAGTACAGGGGCTGGCAGATACGCAGTATTTT	CSARVQGLADTQYF
TRBD2	TRBV19	medium-sized	TRBJ2-1	TGTGCCAGTACCCAAGCGGGAGGGCCAGTCGATGAGCAGTTCTTC	CASTQAGGPVDEQFF
TRBD2	TRBV6-5	medium-sized	TRBJ2-7	TGTGCCACGAGGACTAGCGCGTACGAGCAGTACTTC	CATRTSAYEQYF
.	TRBV5-1	.	TRBJ2-2	TGCGCCAGCAGCTACCGGGCCGCGAACACCGGGGAGCTGTTTTTT	CASSYRAANTGELFF
.	TRBV4-1	medium-sized	TRBJ2-1	TGCGCCAGCAGCCAAGAGTCAACAGGCTCAGGTAATGAGCAGTTCTTC	CASSQESTGSGNEQFF
.	TRBV20-1	.	TRBJ2-5	TGCAGTGCTAGCCCCGGGGGGCTAGAGACCCAGTACTTC	CSASPGGLETQYF
.	TRBV3-1	medium-sized	TRBJ2-2	TGTGCCAGCAGCCAAGATATAGTTCCCGGGGAGCTGTTTTTT	CASSQDIVPGELFF
TRBD2	TRBV6-1	.	TRBJ2-7	TGTGCCAGCAGAAGTAGGACTAGCGGGACCTACGAGCAGTACTTC	CASRSRTSGTYEQYF
TRBD2	TRBV6-1	medium-sized	TRBJ2-3	TGTGCCAGCAGTGGACTAGCGAGGCTGGGAGATACGCAGTATTTT	CASSGLARLGDTQYF
.	TRBV7-2	.	TRBJ2-2	TGTGCCAGCGCTATACAGGTCTACACCGGGGAGCTGTTTTTT	CASAIQVYTGELFF
.	TRBV4-2	many	TRBJ2-5	TGTGCCAGCAGCCAAGATCATAAAGGGAGAGAGACCCAGTACTTC	CASSQDHKGRETQYF
.	TRBV24-1	.	TRBJ2-1	TGTGCCACCAGTGACTCGGTACTCAGCTCCTACAATGAGCAGTTCTTC	CATSDSVLSSYNEQFF
.	TRBV6-1	.	TRBJ2-7	TGTGCCACACCTGAGGCACAGAGGTCCTACGAGCAGTACTTC	CATPEAQRSYEQYF
TRBD2	TRBV30	.	TRBJ2-3	TGTGCCTGGAGTGTAGGCGGGGCCAGCGGGAATACGCAGTATTTT	CAWSVGGASGNTQYF
.	TRBV28	.	TRBJ2-1	TGTGCAAGCAGGTCAGCGGAAGTAAGGGGTGAGCAGTTCTTC	CASRSAEVRGEQFF
TRBD1	TRBV5-1	.	TRBJ2-2	TGCGCCAGCAGCTTGCTCGGACAGGCCAACACCGGGGAGCTGTTTTTT	CASSLLGQANTGELFF
.	TRBV4-1	medium-sized	TRBJ2-7	TGCGCCAGCAGCCCAAAGAATGCCGGGATAACGGGTTACGAGCAGTACTTC	CASSPKNAGITGYEQYF
.	TRBV7-9	.	TRBJ1-5	TGTGCCAGCAGATTACTGGGTCAGCCCCAGCATTTT	CASRLLGQPQHF
.	TRBV28	medium-sized	TRBJ2-1	TGTGCCAGCAGTTTATGGGTAGCATTTGGGGACACCTACAATGAGCAGTTCTTC	CASSLWVAFGDTYNEQFF
TRBD2	TRBV19	many	TRBJ2-7	TGTGCCAGTAGCAGTGGCGGGACTAGTATATACGAGCAGTACTTC	CASSSGGTSIYEQYF
.	TRBV6-1	.	TRBJ2-7	TGCGCCAGCAGCTTGGAGGGATGTGACGAGCAGTACTTC	CASSLEGCDEQYF
TRBD2	TRBV11-2	.	TRBJ2-5	TGTGCCAGCAGCCTCCAGGCGGGAGGGCCAGAGACCCAGTACTTC	CASSLQAGGPETQYF
.	TRBV5-1	medium-sized	TRBJ2-3	TGCGCCAGCAGCTTGCCTGCCACCACCACAGATACGCAGTATTTT	CASSLPATTTDTQYF
.	TRBV3-1	medium-sized	TRBJ1-2	TGTGCCAGCAGCCAAGATAACAGGCCTATAAAAGGCTACACCTTC	CASSQDNRPIKGYTF